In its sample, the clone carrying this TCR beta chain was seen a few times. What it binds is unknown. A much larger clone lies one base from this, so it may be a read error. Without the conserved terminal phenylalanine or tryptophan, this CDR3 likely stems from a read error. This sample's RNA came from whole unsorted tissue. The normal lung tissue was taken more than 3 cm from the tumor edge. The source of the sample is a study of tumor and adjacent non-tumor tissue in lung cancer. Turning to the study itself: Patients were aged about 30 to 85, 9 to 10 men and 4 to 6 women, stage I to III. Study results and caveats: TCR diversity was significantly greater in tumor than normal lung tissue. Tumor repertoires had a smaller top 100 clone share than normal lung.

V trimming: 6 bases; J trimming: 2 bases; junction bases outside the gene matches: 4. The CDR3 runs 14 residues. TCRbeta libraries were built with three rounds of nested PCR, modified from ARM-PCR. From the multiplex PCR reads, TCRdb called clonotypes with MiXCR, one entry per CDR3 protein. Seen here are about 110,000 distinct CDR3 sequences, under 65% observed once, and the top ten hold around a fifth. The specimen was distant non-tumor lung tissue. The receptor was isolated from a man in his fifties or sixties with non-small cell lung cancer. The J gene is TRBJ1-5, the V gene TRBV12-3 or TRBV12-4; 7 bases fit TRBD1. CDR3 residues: CASSIGTGNQPQHS. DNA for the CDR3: TGTGCCAGCAGCATTGGGACAGGCAATCAGCCCCAGCATTCT.